This T cell receptor (beta chain) was sequenced during a study of OX40 agonist ivuxolimab in advanced cancers. On the study more broadly: Participants could have had prior anti-PD-1, anti-PD-L1 or anti-CTLA-4 therapy, and roughly 40% had some.

Clones were read by immunoSEQ multiplex PCR, and TCRdb kept only the in-frame ones, dropping some. Of 90,000 to 150,000 clones in the sample, 85% to 90% were seen once. This clone was seen only once. Germline V gives CDR1 SGHAT, CDR2 FQNNGV. The CDR3 contains 15 residues. Trimming cost V 10 bases and J 7 bases; bases outside gene matches: 16. The receptor was derived from an adult with an advanced solid tumor such as melanoma, head and neck, liver or kidney cancer. V and J are TRBV11-2 and TRBJ2-1; 7 bases fit TRBD2. The source material was CD4+ or CD8+ T cells sorted from blood, sampled in a trial of the OX40 agonist ivuxolimab. The CDR3 sequence: CATNRWGGSNNEQFF. As DNA, the CDR3 is TGTGCCACAAACAGGTGGGGGGGGTCCAATAATGAGCAGTTCTTC.